Each of the 15 T cell receptor beta chains below was sequenced from the same sample in a study of PD-1 blockade in classical Hodgkin lymphoma. The table came from immunoSEQ multiplex PCR; TCRdb's copy has only in-frame clones and leaves some out. The sample has 20,000 to 25,000 clones; roughly 94% are singletons. Time point in this sample: newly diagnosed, previously untreated cHL patient sample. The source material was peripheral blood mononuclear cells (PBMCs). The receptors shown here come from a human donor with classical Hodgkin lymphoma.

The chain carries TRBV11-3 and TRBJ2-1; a possible D gene is TRBD2 (5 bases). Germline V gene lookup returns CDR1 SGHNT and CDR2 YENEEA. Trimming removed 5 bases from V and 6 bases from J, with 11 bases in between. CDR3 length: 13 residues. CDR3 loop: CASSPVGGNEQFF. The DNA for the CDR3 is TGTGCCAGCAGCCCCGTCGGAGGCAATGAGCAGTTCTTC. Full variable domain (remainder filled in from reference TRBV11-3 and TRBJ2-1): EAGVVQSPRYKIIEKKQPVAFWCNPISGHNTLYWYLQNLGQGPELLIRYENEEAVDDSQLPKDRFSAERLKGVDSTLKIQPAELGDSAVYLCASSPVGGNEQFFGPGTRLTVL.

This clone was detected only once. The chain couples TRBV7-2 to TRBJ1-2; 7 nucleotides match TRBD1. CDR1 and CDR2 (germline): SGHTA, FQGNSA. This CDR3 spans 14 amino acids. J gave up 7 bases and V 5 bases, and 10 bases lay outside the gene matches. Here the CDR3 DNA reads TGTGCCAGCAGCCAAACCCTACAGGGGCTTGGCTACACCTTC. Amino acids: CASSQTLQGLGYTF.

V usage is TRBV7-9 and J usage is TRBJ1-2, with 12 positions matching TRBD1. V lost 0 bases, J lost 7 bases, and 6 bases stayed unmatched. CDR3 length: 16 amino acids. The germline V gene encodes CDR1 SEHNR and CDR2 FQNEAQ (reference sequence). The CDR3 loop reads CASSLAGGDRGPGYTF. The CDR3 nucleotides read TGTGCCAGCAGCTTAGCCGGTGGGGACAGGGGGCCTGGCTACACCTTC.

J is TRBJ2-3 and V is TRBV12-2; the table's TRBD2 call for D was not verified on the DNA. TRBV12-2 is flagged as a pseudogene. The CDR3 runs 23 residues. Written as DNA, the CDR3 is TGTGCAAGTCGCTTAGAACTATCCCCTAGAGCGAGAGAACAACCCCTTAGCACAGATACGCAGTATTTT. It specifies CASRLELSPRAREQPLSTDTQYF.

V gene TRBV6-5 combines with J gene TRBJ1-5, with 7 nucleotides matching TRBD1. The CDR3 is made up of 13 amino acids. Germline V gene data show CDR1 as MNHEY and CDR2 as SVGAGI. Losses at the gene ends were 6 bases for V and 4 bases for J; bases not matched to a gene: 3. The CDR3 DNA sequence: TGTGCCAGCAGGGGACAGCAAAATCAGCCCCAGCATTTT. This sequence encodes CASRGQQNQPQHF.

V gene TRBV2 combines with J gene TRBJ2-5; weak D call: TRBD1 (6 bases). Looked up from germline, CDR1 is SNHLY and CDR2 is FYNNEI. The germline V and J ends were trimmed by 7 bases and 2 bases, with 11 bases remaining between them. CDR3 size: 13 residues. The CDR3: CASTRDTQETQYF. The CDR3 DNA follows: TGTGCCAGCACCCGGGACACTCAAGAGACCCAGTACTTC.

The J gene is TRBJ2-7, the V gene TRBV30, with no clear D. Trimming took 0 bases from V and 3 from J, leaving 12 bases between them. The CDR3 covers 14 residues. Germline CDR1 GTSNPN, CDR2 SVGIG (reference sequence). CDR3 DNA: TGTGCCTGGAGTGTAACTCTAGAGTACTACGAGCAGTACTTC. Its translation is CAWSVTLEYYEQYF. The whole variable domain, filled in from reference TRBV30 and TRBJ2-7, reads SQTIHQWPATLVQPVGSPLSLECTVEGTSNPNLYWYRQAAGRGLQLLFYSVGIGQISSEVPQNLSASRPQDRQFILSSKKLLLSDSGFYLCAWSVTLEYYEQYFGPGTRLTVT.

The chain has TRBV6-5 and TRBJ2-1; 7 bases fit TRBD1. Germline-derived CDR1 and CDR2 are MNHEY and SVGAGI. V was pared by 6 bases and J by 8 bases, with 7 bases of the junction left unmatched. This CDR3 spans 13 amino acids. DNA of the CDR3: TGTGCCAGCAGACGACAGGGTGTATATGAGCAGTTCTTC. As protein: CASRRQGVYEQFF.

The J gene is TRBJ2-7, the V gene TRBV11-2; D may be TRBD1 or TRBD2 (5 bases each). This CDR3 has 15 amino acids. V was cut by 3 bases and J by 1 base, with 13 bases left in between. CDR1 and CDR2 (germline): SGHAT, FQNNGV. The CDR3 here is CASSLGDEGSYEQYF. CDR3 in DNA: TGTGCCAGCAGCTTGGGGGACGAAGGATCCTACGAGCAGTACTTC.

This clone was observed a single time. This rearrangement joins TRBV7-3 to TRBJ2-1, with no clear D. The V gene lost 6 bases and the J gene lost 8 bases, with 20 bases spanning the gap. This CDR3 has 15 residues. Germline values: CDR1 SGHTA, CDR2 FQGTGA. The CDR3 DNA reads TGTGCCAGCAGTTCGACCGCGTCCCAACAAGATGAGCAGTTCTTC. Translating it yields CASSSTASQQDEQFF.

The chain uses TRBV6-4 and TRBJ2-6; D call uncertain. This CDR3 is 14 amino acids long. Germline loops: CDR1 MRHNA, CDR2 SNTAGT. The V end lost 8 bases, the J end lost 2 bases, and 10 bases lay between the germline ends. The CDR3 sequence: CASADGTGANVLTF. In nucleotides, the CDR3 is TGTGCCAGCGCTGATGGGACTGGGGCCAACGTCCTGACTTTC.

V is TRBV19 and J is TRBJ2-6; D is uncertain. Germline values: CDR1 LNHDA, CDR2 SQIVND (reference sequence). This CDR3 is 15 amino acids long. The ends were cut back, 3 bases at V and 0 bases at J, with 6 bases in the middle. The CDR3 loop is CASSMEFSGANVLTF. The CDR3 coding sequence is TGTGCCAGTAGTATGGAGTTCTCTGGGGCCAACGTCCTGACTTTC.

This chain links TRBV20-1 with TRBJ2-7; D remains unclear. V was trimmed by 5 bases and J by 4 bases, leaving 9 bases between them. Germline CDR1 and CDR2: DFQATT and SNEGSKA (reference sequence). There are 11 residues in the CDR3. This chain's CDR3 is CSAPDGYEQYF. Written as DNA, the CDR3 is TGCAGTGCTCCGGACGGGTACGAGCAGTACTTC.

The chain carries TRBV10-3 and TRBJ1-1, with D hard to call. The ends were cut back, 0 bases at V and 0 bases at J, with 8 bases in the middle. Germline V gene sequence: CDR1 ENHRY, CDR2 SYGVKD. The CDR3 consists of 15 residues. The CDR3 spells CAISESMGMNTEAFF. The CDR3 nucleotides read TGTGCCATCAGTGAGTCAATGGGGATGAACACTGAAGCTTTCTTT.

This chain connects TRBV15 to TRBJ2-7, with unresolved D. Trimming removed 1 base at V and 2 bases at J, with 9 bases between. The V gene's germline CDR1 is LNHNV and CDR2 YYDKDF (reference sequence). The CDR3 consists of 14 residues. DNA for the CDR3: TGTGCCACCAGCAGAGCGGGCGGTACCTACGAGCAGTACTTC. Translation: CATSRAGGTYEQYF.